One and the same sample provided the 26 T cell receptor beta chains below, sequenced in a study of T cells after yellow fever vaccination. TCRdb called the 5' RACE reads again in MiXCR, with one record for every CDR3 protein. The data show around 320,000 distinct CDR3 sequences, about 10% seen once. The input for sequencing was CD4+ T cells sorted from PBMCs, taken 45 days after the yellow fever booster vaccination. The receptors originated from a man aged 18 to 29 who received the YFV17D yellow fever vaccine.

V is TRBV28 and J is TRBJ2-7; D might be TRBD2 (5 bases). Trimming took off 4 bases at V and 5 bases at J, with 6 bases between the two ends. Looked up from germline, CDR1 is MDHEN and CDR2 is SYDVKM. The CDR3 spans 11 residues. The CDR3 region is CASSSGDEQYV. For the CDR3, the DNA is TGTGCCAGCAGTTCCGGGGACGAGCAGTACGTC.

This clonotype showed up just a few times. This chain links TRBV7-9 with TRBJ1-2; D is unclear. This CDR3 comprises 12 residues. Germline CDR1 is SEHNR and CDR2 is FQNEAQ (reference sequence). V lost 3 bases and J lost 11, with 13 bases in between. CDR3 residues: CASSLEVFGYTF. The CDR3 nucleotides read TGTGCCAGCAGCTTGGAAGTTTTTGGGTACACCTTC.

This clonotype has just a few counts. The chain employs TRBV10-3 and TRBJ1-5; the match to TRBD1 covers 7 bases. In germline, CDR1 is ENHRY, CDR2 SYGVKD. V lost 6 bases to trimming and J lost 3 bases; unmatched junction nucleotides: 2. This CDR3 has 13 amino acids. Written as DNA, the CDR3 is TGTGCCATCAGGGGGACAGACAATCAGCCCCAGCATTTT. It yields the protein CAIRGTDNQPQHF.

This clonotype occurred many times. V is TRBV6-1 and J is TRBJ2-2; D remains ambiguous. The CDR3 has 16 residues. The V gene lost 3 bases and the J gene lost 0 bases, with 11 bases spanning the gap. The germline gives CDR1 MNHNS, CDR2 SASEGT. Written as DNA, the CDR3 is TGTGCCAGCAGTGATTGGGTCGGAACGAACACCGGGGAGCTGTTTTTT. This encodes CASSDWVGTNTGELFF.

This clonotype was seen only a few times. This sequence joins TRBV7-2 and TRBJ2-3; D call uncertain. There are 11 residues in the CDR3. Germline V gene data show CDR1 as SGHTA and CDR2 as FQGNSA. The V gene lost 4 bases and the J gene lost 7 bases, with 6 bases spanning the gap. This CDR3 is CASSSQYTQYF. The CDR3, as DNA: TGTGCCAGCAGCTCTCAATATACGCAGTATTTT.

The V gene is TRBV5-1, the J gene TRBJ2-5; TRBD2 aligns across 8 bases. The germline gives CDR1 SGHRS, CDR2 YFSETQ. Trimming removed 3 bases from V and 1 base from J; junction bases left unmatched: 5. This CDR3 has 15 amino acids. The CDR3 DNA reads TGCGCCAGCAGCTCAACTCGGGGGGGCCAAGAGACCCAGTACTTC. Its protein is CASSSTRGGQETQYF.

J is TRBJ1-2 and V is TRBV6-2 or TRBV6-3, with TRBD1 as a possible D gene (5 bases). The CDR3 is made up of 16 amino acids. Looked up from germline, CDR1 is MNHEY and CDR2 is SVGEGT. Trimming cost V 6 bases and J 3 bases, with 20 bases left between them. This CDR3 is CASSSDSNPKYYGYTF. CDR3 DNA: TGTGCCAGCAGCAGTGACAGCAACCCCAAGTACTATGGCTACACCTTC.

There are a few counts of this clonotype. V is TRBV7-2 and J is TRBJ2-5; D gene unclear. V dropped 0 bases and J dropped 3 bases, with 14 bases sitting between them. Germline V CDR1 and CDR2: SGHTA, FQGNSA. The CDR3 has 16 residues. CDR3 protein: CASSLAAASTKETQYF. For the CDR3, the DNA is TGTGCCAGCAGCTTAGCGGCAGCCAGTACTAAAGAGACCCAGTACTTC.

J is TRBJ2-4 and V is TRBV6-2 or TRBV6-3; TRBD1 might be the D (6 bases). CDR3 length: 13 amino acids. Trimming removed 8 bases from V and 6 bases from J, with 14 bases in between. From germline, CDR1 is MNHEY and CDR2 SVGEGT. CDR3 protein: CASATGWGNIQYF. The DNA of the CDR3 is TGTGCCAGCGCAACAGGGTGGGGAAACATTCAGTACTTC.

The V gene is TRBV6-5, the J gene TRBJ2-1; perhaps TRBD2 as D (5 bases). This CDR3 comprises 14 residues. The ends were cut back, 3 bases at V and 9 bases at J, with 15 bases in the middle. Germline V gives CDR1 MNHEY, CDR2 SVGAGI. The CDR3 reads CASSYSGLRGEQFF. CDR3 nucleotide sequence: TGTGCCAGCAGTTATTCGGGTCTCCGGGGTGAGCAGTTCTTC.

This clonotype was recorded a few times. J is TRBJ2-7 and V is TRBV2; the D gene is possibly TRBD2 (6 bases). Germline V gene data show CDR1 as SNHLY and CDR2 as FYNNEI. The germline V and J ends were trimmed by 8 bases and 6 bases, with 14 bases remaining between them. The CDR3 contains 12 residues. The CDR3 DNA follows: TGTGCCAGCTGGCGGGGCCAACTCGAGCAGTACTTC. Translated: CASWRGQLEQYF.

The rearrangement uses TRBV4-2 and TRBJ1-1; 8 bases align to TRBD1. Trimming at V came to 2 bases and at J to 5 bases, leaving 4 bases not matched to a gene. This CDR3 comprises 14 residues. Germline loops: CDR1 LGHNA, CDR2 YNFKEQ. The CDR3 spells CASSQTGGTTEAFF. The DNA for the CDR3 is TGTGCCAGCAGCCAAACAGGGGGGACTACTGAAGCTTTCTTT.

This clonotype showed up just a few times. J is TRBJ2-1 and V is TRBV12-3 or TRBV12-4, with 14 bases matching TRBD2. The CDR3 covers 15 residues. Unmatched junction bases numbered 8, after V lost 5 bases and J lost 11 bases. The CDR3 coding sequence is TGTGCCAGCAGTCTGCAAGGGACTAGCGGGGGCAAGCAGTTCTTC. Translating gives CASSLQGTSGGKQFF.

The rearrangement uses TRBV29-1 and TRBJ2-1; D remains ambiguous. CDR1 is SQVTM and CDR2 is ANQGSEA in the germline V gene. Trimming stripped 0 bases from V and 0 bases from J, with 15 bases between. The CDR3 is 17 amino acids. This CDR3 reads CSVEEGSRQSSYNEQFF. The CDR3 DNA reads as TGCAGCGTTGAAGAGGGCTCGCGGCAGAGCTCCTACAATGAGCAGTTCTTC.

The chain carries TRBV19 and TRBJ2-1, with TRBD2 identical over 9 bases. This CDR3 spans 15 amino acids. Per germline, CDR1 LNHDA and CDR2 SQIVND (reference sequence). V lost 6 bases to trimming and J lost 1 base; unmatched junction nucleotides: 4. This chain's CDR3 is CASRRLADSYNEQFF. The CDR3 nucleotides read TGTGCCAGTAGACGACTAGCGGATTCCTACAATGAGCAGTTCTTC.

This clonotype was counted between two and nine times. The J gene is TRBJ1-1, the V gene TRBV6-5; the D is unclear. CDR1 MNHEY and CDR2 SVGAGI come from the germline V gene. There are 15 residues in the CDR3. V was shortened by 5 bases and J by 1 base, with 14 bases between the two germline ends. CDR3 amino acids: CASSDLRRGNTEAFF. The CDR3 coding sequence is TGTGCCAGCAGTGATCTTAGACGGGGGAACACTGAAGCTTTCTTT.

Ten or more counts support this clonotype. V is TRBV12-3 or TRBV12-4 and J is TRBJ2-2; tentatively, D is TRBD1 (6 bases). V was pared by 3 bases and J by 6 bases, with 20 bases between. The CDR3 length is 17 residues. CDR3 nucleotides: TGTGCCAGCAGTTTGCAGGGGACGATGTTTGTTGCCGGGGAGCTGTTTTTT. Translated, it gives CASSLQGTMFVAGELFF.

The chain employs TRBV4-1 and TRBJ1-4; 7 bases are a match to TRBD1. There are 12 residues in the CDR3. From germline, CDR1 is MGHRA and CDR2 YSYEKL. V was pared by 8 bases and J by 8 bases, with 5 bases of the junction left unmatched. As DNA, the CDR3 is TGCGCCAGCCGGGACAGCAGGGAAAAACTGTTTTTT. Translation: CASRDSREKLFF.

This clonotype was observed a few times. This sequence joins TRBV7-2 and TRBJ2-3, with D unresolved. The CDR3 sequence is 15 residues long. CDR1 and CDR2 from the germline V gene are SGHTA and FQGNSA. Between the trimmed V and J ends, which lost 2 bases and 6 bases, there was a span of 15 bases. The CDR3 here is CASSLNGGNGDTQYF. Written as DNA, the CDR3 is TGTGCCAGCAGCTTAAATGGTGGAAACGGGGATACGCAGTATTTT.

This clonotype was counted at least ten times. The rearrangement joins TRBV7-2 to TRBJ2-3; 9 bases map to TRBD1. J lost 6 bases, V lost 6 bases, and 7 bases had no gene match. The germline gives CDR1 SGHTA, CDR2 FQGNSA. The CDR3 runs to 14 residues. The CDR3 sequence is CASSSGTGRDTQYF. In DNA form, the CDR3 reads TGTGCCAGCAGTTCAGGGACAGGGAGGGATACGCAGTATTTT. The entire variable domain, with the rest obtained from reference TRBV7-2 and TRBJ2-3, is as follows: GAGVSQSPSNKVTEKGKDVELRCDPISGHTALYWYRQSLGQGLEFLIYFQGNSAPDKSGLPSDRFSAERTGGSVSTLTIQRTQQEDSAVYLCASSSGTGRDTQYFGPGTRLTVL.

This clonotype has more than one count but fewer than ten. J is TRBJ2-1 and V is TRBV5-4; TRBD1 matches 9 bases. The trim removed 4 bases at V and 2 bases at J, leaving 4 bases unmatched. The CDR3 totals 15 residues. In germline, CDR1 is SGHNT, CDR2 YYREEE (reference sequence). This CDR3 reads CASSPTGGAYNEQFF. CDR3 DNA sequence: TGTGCCAGCAGCCCGACAGGGGGAGCCTACAATGAGCAGTTCTTC.

In its sample, this clonotype was seen a few times. The chain carries TRBV4-2 and TRBJ2-3; 11 nucleotides line up with TRBD2. CDR1 and CDR2 from the germline V gene are LGHNA and YNFKEQ. J gave up 4 bases and V 0 bases, and 6 bases lay outside the gene matches. The CDR3 contains 17 residues. CDR3 DNA: TGTGCCAGCAGCCAAGATCGAACTAGCGGGGGAGCAGATACGCAGTATTTT. Amino acid sequence: CASSQDRTSGGADTQYF.

This chain connects TRBV20-1 to TRBJ2-5; 12 bases agree with TRBD2. V lost 2 bases and J lost 11; bases outside the gene matches: 21. Germline CDR1 is DFQATT and CDR2 is SNEGSKA (reference sequence). This CDR3 comprises 18 residues. CDR3 DNA sequence: TGCAGTGCTAGAAATGCCGTCAGAGGGGCTAGCGGGGGGGGCCCTCAGTACTTC. Translated, it gives CSARNAVRGASGGGPQYF.

In its sample, this clonotype was seen a few times. This chain connects TRBV6-5 to TRBJ2-3; D gene uncertain. Germline V CDR1 and CDR2: MNHEY, SVGAGI. The CDR3 is 15 residues long. Trimming pared 2 bases from V and 6 bases from J, leaving 15 bases between. CDR3 sequence: CASSYGRSGSDTQYF. The DNA for the CDR3 is TGTGCCAGCAGTTACGGAAGGTCGGGCTCGGATACGCAGTATTTT.

Many counts were recorded for this clonotype. CDR3 nucleotide sequence: TGTGCCAGCAGCCCCCAGGGGAGCTGGACCGGGGAGCTGTTTTTT. This codes for CASSPQGSWTGELFF. The chain combines TRBV12-3 or TRBV12-4 with TRBJ2-2; TRBD1 might be the D (6 bases). V lost 6 bases and J 5 bases, leaving 16 bases between the germline ends. The CDR3 runs 15 residues.

This chain connects TRBV20-1 to TRBJ1-1; 7 bases align to TRBD1. The CDR3 consists of 15 residues. Germline loops: CDR1 DFQATT, CDR2 SNEGSKA (reference sequence). V was pared by 0 bases and J by 2 bases, with 6 bases of the junction left unmatched. The CDR3 region has the DNA TGCAGTGCTAGAGATCTTAGGGGGCCCAACACTGAAGCTTTCTTT. It specifies CSARDLRGPNTEAFF.